This T cell receptor beta chain was obtained from a study of T cells in Graves' hyperthyroidism and ophthalmopathy. Study-wide results and caveats: In the analysis, a 13 V-J model separated ophthalmopathy from stable hyperthyroidism.

TCR beta CDR3 regions were amplified from RNA. The TCR CDR3 was amplified in a first-round RT-PCR using the HTBI primer set. TCRdb analysed the multiplex PCR reads with MiXCR anew, one entry per CDR3 protein. Found here are a few hundred thousand distinct CDR3 sequences, roughly 15% of them singletons; the top ten hold about 14%. Diagnosis relied on clinical symptoms, serum thyroxine and TRAb, thyroid ultrasound and orbital computed tomography. Blood dates from first hyperthyroidism diagnosis, before any ophthalmopathy symptoms. Extraction of PBMCs used 8.5 to 10 ml of fresh peripheral blood. This clonotype was observed many times. Its antigen remains unidentified. Material: blood. The origin of this receptor is a woman aged 40 to 50 with Graves' hyperthyroidism that later progressed to Graves' ophthalmopathy.

The CDR3 DNA reads TGTGCCAGCAGTTTTGGGGGGGCCGATCAGCCCCAGCATTTT. This codes for CASSFGGADQPQHF. The chain joins TRBV28 to TRBJ1-5; possible D gene TRBD1, 6 bases. The germline V and J ends were trimmed by 3 bases and 5 bases, with 11 bases remaining between them. CDR1 MDHEN and CDR2 SYDVKM come from the germline V gene. There are 14 residues in the CDR3.